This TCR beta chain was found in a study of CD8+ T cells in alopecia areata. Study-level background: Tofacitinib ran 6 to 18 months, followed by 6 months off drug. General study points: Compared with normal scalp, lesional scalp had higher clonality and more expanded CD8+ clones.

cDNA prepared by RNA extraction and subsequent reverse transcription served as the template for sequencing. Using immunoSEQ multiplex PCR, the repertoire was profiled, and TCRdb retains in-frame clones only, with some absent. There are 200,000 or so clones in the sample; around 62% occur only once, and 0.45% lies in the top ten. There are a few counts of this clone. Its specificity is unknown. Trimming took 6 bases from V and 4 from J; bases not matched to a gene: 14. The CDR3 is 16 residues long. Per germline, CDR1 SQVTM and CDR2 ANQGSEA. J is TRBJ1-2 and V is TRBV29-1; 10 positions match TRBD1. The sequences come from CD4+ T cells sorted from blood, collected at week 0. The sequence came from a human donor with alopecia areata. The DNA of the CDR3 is TGCAGCGTAGGAGGTACCGGGACAGGGGATGGCTATGGCTACACCTTC. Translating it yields CSVGGTGTGDGYGYTF. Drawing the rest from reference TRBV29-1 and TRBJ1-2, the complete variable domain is SAVISQKPSRDICQRGTSLTIQCQVDSQVTMMFWYRQQPGQSLTLIATANQGSEATYESGFVIDKFPISRPNLTFSTLTVSNMSPEDSSIYLCSVGGTGTGDGYGYTFGSGTRLTVV.